The rows below give T cell receptor beta chains drawn from one sample of a study of blood T cell repertoires in COVID-19. Method: immunoSEQ multiplex PCR; TCRdb's copy keeps in-frame clones and lacks some. This table has 250,000 to 300,000 clones, roughly nine tenths appearing once. Sequenced: PBMCs or T cells enriched from blood (not recorded which). These receptors were taken from a woman between 50 and 59 years old who had been exposed to COVID-19. Both conserved end residues are part of each CDR3. Each record gives: V gene, J gene, CDR3 length, clone size, D gene, CDR3 DNA, CDR3 protein. A D gene is named only where the DNA matches it firmly. The size of a clone is reported for some rows only, either as once, few or many, or as a class for expanded clones.

V gene: TRBV3-1/TRBV3-2
J gene: TRBJ2-7
CDR3 length: 15
clone size: -
D gene: TRBD2
CDR3 DNA: TGTGCCAGCAGCCAGGGGGGGGGACGGAACTACGAGCAGTACTTC
CDR3 protein: CASSQGGGRNYEQYF

V gene: TRBV5-4
J gene: TRBJ2-1
CDR3 length: 14
clone size: -
D gene: -
CDR3 DNA: TGTGCCAGCAGCTTGTTTCAGACCCAGGGTGAGCAGTTCTTC
CDR3 protein: CASSLFQTQGEQFF

V gene: TRBV9
J gene: TRBJ2-5
CDR3 length: 15
clone size: once
D gene: TRBD2
CDR3 DNA: TGTGCCAGCAGTGGGGCTAGCGGGTACCAAGAGACCCAGTACTTC
CDR3 protein: CASSGASGYQETQYF

V gene: TRBV5-1
J gene: TRBJ1-2
CDR3 length: 15
clone size: -
D gene: -
CDR3 DNA: TGCGCCAGCAGCTGGGACTCCGCGAACGGGGGTGGCTACACCTTC
CDR3 protein: CASSWDSANGGGYTF

V gene: TRBV28
J gene: TRBJ1-5
CDR3 length: 15
clone size: once
D gene: TRBD1
CDR3 DNA: TGTGCCAGCAGGTTGGGACAGGAAAACAATCAGCCCCAGCATTTT
CDR3 protein: CASRLGQENNQPQHF

V gene: TRBV6-5
J gene: TRBJ1-6
CDR3 length: 15
clone size: -
D gene: TRBD1
CDR3 DNA: TGTGCCAGCAGATTGGGTTCAGGGGGTAATTCACCCCTCCACTTT
CDR3 protein: CASRLGSGGNSPLHF

V gene: TRBV28
J gene: TRBJ1-4
CDR3 length: 14
clone size: -
D gene: TRBD1
CDR3 DNA: TGTGCCAGCTCCCCAGGGACAGTAGATGAAAAACTGTTTTTT
CDR3 protein: CASSPGTVDEKLFF

V gene: TRBV6-1
J gene: TRBJ2-2
CDR3 length: 19
clone size: -
D gene: -
CDR3 DNA: TGTGCCAGCAGTGAATGGAGTGGGGCGGGGGCGCTGGACACCGGGGAGCTGTTTTTT
CDR3 protein: CASSEWSGAGALDTGELFF

V gene: TRBV4-1
J gene: TRBJ1-6
CDR3 length: 16
clone size: once
D gene: TRBD1
CDR3 DNA: TGCGCCAGCAGCCAAGATCGAGCGACAGGGGTTTCACCCCTCCACTTT
CDR3 protein: CASSQDRATGVSPLHF

V gene: TRBV7-2
J gene: TRBJ2-2
CDR3 length: 18
clone size: -
D gene: TRBD2
CDR3 DNA: TGTGCCAGCAGCTTACAACCCATTGGACTAGCCGACACCGGGGAGCTGTTTTTT
CDR3 protein: CASSLQPIGLADTGELFF